Following are 8 T cell receptor beta chains from one sample sequenced in a study of T-cell reconstitution after alpha-beta-depleted transplantation in children. Unique molecular identifiers tagged the TCRbeta library. TCRdb used MiXCR to reprocess the PCR reads, holding one entry per CDR3 protein. The sample holds roughly 220,000 distinct CDR3 sequences, approximately 8% seen once. Sequencing used PBMCs, mostly from graft donor cells, obtained 360 days after TCRalphabeta/CD19-depleted stem cell transplant. The receptors stem from a male patient aged 2 to 10 who had a stem cell transplant for acute myeloid leukemia, so the T cells may come from the graft donor.

At least ten counts were recorded for this clonotype. The chain couples TRBV15 to TRBJ2-1; 8 bases are shared with TRBD1. Germline V gives CDR1 LNHNV, CDR2 YYDKDF (reference sequence). The CDR3 is made up of 15 amino acids. Losses at the gene ends were 4 bases for V and 6 bases for J; bases not matched to a gene: 8. This chain's CDR3 is CATSKRQGYFNEQFF. The CDR3 region has the DNA TGTGCCACCAGCAAACGACAGGGGTATTTCAATGAGCAGTTCTTC.

This clonotype was seen many times. The chain uses TRBV5-6 and TRBJ2-1, with a tentative D call TRBD1 (5 bases). The length of the CDR3 is 15 residues. Germline V gene data show CDR1 as SGHDT and CDR2 as YYEEEE. V lost 2 bases and J 5 bases, leaving 14 bases between the germline ends. The CDR3 sequence is CASSLGHFPDNEQFF. CDR3 DNA sequence: TGTGCCAGCAGCTTAGGACATTTCCCCGACAATGAGCAGTTCTTC.

This clonotype appeared many times. This chain uses TRBV20-1 with TRBJ2-5, with 11 nucleotides matching TRBD2. The CDR3 has 15 amino acids. With V trimmed by 2 bases and J by 2 bases, 4 bases remained unmatched. Germline V gene sequence: CDR1 DFQATT, CDR2 SNEGSKA (reference sequence). CDR3 sequence: CSARSGLAAQETQYF. Here the CDR3 DNA reads TGCAGTGCTAGATCGGGACTAGCGGCACAAGAGACCCAGTACTTC.

This clonotype showed up just a few times. The rearrangement links TRBV7-9 to TRBJ2-7; tentative D call: TRBD1 (6 bases). Germline values: CDR1 SEHNR, CDR2 FQNEAQ (reference sequence). The CDR3 is 13 amino acids. The V end lost 1 base, the J end lost 7 bases, and 11 bases lay between the germline ends. CDR3 in DNA: TGTGCCAGCAGCTTAGATTCCGGGACAGAGCAGTACGTC. It yields the protein CASSLDSGTEQYV.

This clonotype has ten or more counts. The CDR3 sequence: CSANGLAGFNEQFF. The CDR3 region has the DNA TGCAGTGCTAATGGACTAGCGGGATTCAATGAGCAGTTCTTC. The chain is built from TRBV20-1 and TRBJ2-1; 12 positions match TRBD2. The CDR3 has 14 amino acids. The V gene's germline CDR1 is DFQATT and CDR2 SNEGSKA (reference sequence). V shed 4 bases and J 6 bases; nucleotides not matched to a gene: 4.

This clonotype was counted only a few times. The chain couples TRBV12-3 or TRBV12-4 to TRBJ2-1, with 12 nucleotides matching TRBD2. After removal of 3 bases from V and 10 bases from J, the junction contained 16 bases not matched to a gene. The CDR3 is made up of 18 amino acids. CDR3 bases: TGTGCCAGCAGTTTGTCTTGGTTTCGGCTAGCGGGGGGGCCGGAGCAGTTCTTC. Translated, it gives CASSLSWFRLAGGPEQFF.

At least ten counts were recorded for this clonotype. The J gene is TRBJ2-3, the V gene TRBV9, with D unclear. Germline-derived CDR1 and CDR2 are SGDLS and YYNGEE. Trimming left V 0 bases short and J 2 bases short, with 10 bases between. This CDR3 spans 15 amino acids. The CDR3 loop is CASSVGQKTTDTQYF. CDR3 sequence (DNA): TGTGCCAGCAGCGTAGGCCAGAAAACCACAGATACGCAGTATTTT.

This clonotype was detected many times. This rearrangement joins TRBV5-1 to TRBJ2-5; D may be TRBD1 (6 bases). This CDR3 is 17 amino acids long. V was cut by 0 bases and J by 2 bases, with 17 bases left in between. The germline gives CDR1 SGHRS, CDR2 YFSETQ. CDR3 residues: CASSLGVTGNAQETQYF. The CDR3 coding sequence is TGCGCCAGCAGCTTGGGGGTCACAGGGAACGCTCAAGAGACCCAGTACTTC. The whole variable domain, filled in from reference TRBV5-1 and TRBJ2-5, reads KAGVTQTPRYLIKTRGQQVTLSCSPISGHRSVSWYQQTPGQGLQFLFEYFSETQRNKGNFPGRFSGRQFSNSRSEMNVSTLELGDSALYLCASSLGVTGNAQETQYFGPGTRLLVL.